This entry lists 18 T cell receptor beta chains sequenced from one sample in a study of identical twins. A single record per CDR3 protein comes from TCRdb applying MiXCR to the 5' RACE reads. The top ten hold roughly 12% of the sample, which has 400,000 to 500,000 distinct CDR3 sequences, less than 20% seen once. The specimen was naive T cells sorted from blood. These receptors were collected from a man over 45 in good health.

CDR3 sequence reads: CASSFRTGYQETQYF. The CDR3 coding sequence is TGCGCCAGCAGCTTCCGGACAGGGTACCAAGAGACCCAGTACTTC. This rearrangement joins TRBV5-1 to TRBJ2-5; 8 bases match TRBD1. After removal of 2 bases from V and 0 bases from J, the junction contained 3 bases not matched to a gene. CDR1 and CDR2 from the germline V gene are SGHRS and YFSETQ. The CDR3 loop spans 15 amino acids.

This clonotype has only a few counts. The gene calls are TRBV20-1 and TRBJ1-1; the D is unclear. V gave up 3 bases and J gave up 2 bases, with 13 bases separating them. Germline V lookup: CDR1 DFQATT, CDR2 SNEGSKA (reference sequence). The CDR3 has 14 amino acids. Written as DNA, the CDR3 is TGCAGTGCTAGGGACCCGCGGGCTAACACTGAAGCTTTCTTT. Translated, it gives CSARDPRANTEAFF.

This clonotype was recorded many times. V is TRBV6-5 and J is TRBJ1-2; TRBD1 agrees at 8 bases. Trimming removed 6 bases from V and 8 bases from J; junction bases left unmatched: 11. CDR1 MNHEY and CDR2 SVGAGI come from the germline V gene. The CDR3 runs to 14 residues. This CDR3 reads CASRDSGTGGGYTF. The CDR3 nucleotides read TGTGCCAGCAGGGACTCCGGGACAGGTGGAGGCTACACCTTC.

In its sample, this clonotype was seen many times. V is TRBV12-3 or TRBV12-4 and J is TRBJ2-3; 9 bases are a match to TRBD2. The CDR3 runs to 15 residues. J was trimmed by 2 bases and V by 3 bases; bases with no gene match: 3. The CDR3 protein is CASSLSGGFTDTQYF. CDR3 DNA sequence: TGTGCCAGCAGTTTGAGCGGGGGGTTCACAGATACGCAGTATTTT.

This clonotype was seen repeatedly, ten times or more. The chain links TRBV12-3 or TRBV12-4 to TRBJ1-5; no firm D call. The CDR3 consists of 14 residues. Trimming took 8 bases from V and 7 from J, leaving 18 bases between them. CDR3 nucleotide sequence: TGTGCCAGCCGCTCCTCGGCGGGCAGCCAGCCCCAGCATTTT. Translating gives CASRSSAGSQPQHF.

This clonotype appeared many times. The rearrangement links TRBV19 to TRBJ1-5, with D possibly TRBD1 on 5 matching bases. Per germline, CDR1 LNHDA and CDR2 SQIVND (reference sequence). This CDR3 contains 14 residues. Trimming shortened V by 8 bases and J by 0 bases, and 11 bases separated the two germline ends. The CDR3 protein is CASWEGYSNQPQHF. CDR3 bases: TGTGCCAGTTGGGAGGGGTATAGCAATCAGCCCCAGCATTTT.

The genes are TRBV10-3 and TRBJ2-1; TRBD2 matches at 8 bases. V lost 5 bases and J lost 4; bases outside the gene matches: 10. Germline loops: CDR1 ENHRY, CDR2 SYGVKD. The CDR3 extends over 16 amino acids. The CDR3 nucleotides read TGTGCCATCAGTCTTGGGATAGCGGGGCAATACAATGAGCAGTTCTTC. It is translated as CAISLGIAGQYNEQFF.

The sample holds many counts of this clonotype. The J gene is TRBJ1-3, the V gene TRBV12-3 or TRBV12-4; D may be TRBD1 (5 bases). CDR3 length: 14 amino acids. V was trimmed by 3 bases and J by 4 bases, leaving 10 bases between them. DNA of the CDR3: TGTGCCAGCAGTTTTACAGGTTCAGGAAACACCATATATTTT. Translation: CASSFTGSGNTIYF.

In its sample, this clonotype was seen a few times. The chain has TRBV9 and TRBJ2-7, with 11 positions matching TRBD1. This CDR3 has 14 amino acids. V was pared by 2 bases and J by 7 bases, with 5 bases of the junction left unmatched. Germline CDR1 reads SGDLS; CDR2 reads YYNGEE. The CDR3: CASSVADRGLEQYF. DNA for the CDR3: TGTGCCAGCAGCGTCGCGGACAGGGGGCTAGAGCAGTACTTC.

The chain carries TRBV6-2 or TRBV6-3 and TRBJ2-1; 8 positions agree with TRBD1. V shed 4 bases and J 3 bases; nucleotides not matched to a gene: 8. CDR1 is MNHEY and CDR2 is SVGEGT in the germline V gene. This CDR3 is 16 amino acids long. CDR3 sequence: CASSSGQGLNYNEQFF. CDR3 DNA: TGTGCCAGCAGTTCTGGACAGGGTTTAAACTACAATGAGCAGTTCTTC.

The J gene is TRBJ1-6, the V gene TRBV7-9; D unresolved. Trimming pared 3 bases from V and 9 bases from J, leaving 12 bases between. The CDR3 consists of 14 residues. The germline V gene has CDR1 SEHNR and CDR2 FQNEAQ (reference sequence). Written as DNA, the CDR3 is TGTGCCAGCAGCTTCAGCCCAAAGGGTTCACCCCTCCACTTT. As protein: CASSFSPKGSPLHF.

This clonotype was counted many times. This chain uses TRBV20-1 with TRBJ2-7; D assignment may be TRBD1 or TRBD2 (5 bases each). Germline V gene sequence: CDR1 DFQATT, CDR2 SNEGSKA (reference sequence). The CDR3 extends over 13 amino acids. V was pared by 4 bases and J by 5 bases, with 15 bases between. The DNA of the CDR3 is TGCAGTGCTACCCGGGGCATGCGGGACGAGCAGTACTTC. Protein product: CSATRGMRDEQYF.

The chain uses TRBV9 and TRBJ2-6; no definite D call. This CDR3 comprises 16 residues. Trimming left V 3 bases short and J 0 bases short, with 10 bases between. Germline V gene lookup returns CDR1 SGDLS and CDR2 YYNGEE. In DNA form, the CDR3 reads TGTGCCAGCAGCGGACGGTTTCTCTCTGGGGCCAACGTCCTGACTTTC. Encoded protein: CASSGRFLSGANVLTF.

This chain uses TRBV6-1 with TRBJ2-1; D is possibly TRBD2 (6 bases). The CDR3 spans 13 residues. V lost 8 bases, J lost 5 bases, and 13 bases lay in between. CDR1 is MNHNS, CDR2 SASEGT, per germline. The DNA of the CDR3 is TGTGCCAGCTGGGGCGTAGCGGACAATGAGCAGTTCTTC. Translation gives CASWGVADNEQFF.

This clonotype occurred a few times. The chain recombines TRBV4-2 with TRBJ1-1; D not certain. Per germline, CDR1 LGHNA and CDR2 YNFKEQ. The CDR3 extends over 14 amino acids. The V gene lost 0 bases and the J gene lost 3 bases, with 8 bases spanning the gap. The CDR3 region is CASSQDPGDTEAFF. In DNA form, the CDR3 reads TGTGCCAGCAGCCAAGATCCGGGAGACACTGAAGCTTTCTTT.

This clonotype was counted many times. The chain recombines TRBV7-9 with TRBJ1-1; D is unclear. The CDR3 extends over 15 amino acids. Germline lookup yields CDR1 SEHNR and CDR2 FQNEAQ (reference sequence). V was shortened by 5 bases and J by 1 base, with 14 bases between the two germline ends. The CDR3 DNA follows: TGTGCCAGCAGCCGCGAATATGCAGGGAACACTGAAGCTTTCTTT. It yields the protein CASSREYAGNTEAFF.

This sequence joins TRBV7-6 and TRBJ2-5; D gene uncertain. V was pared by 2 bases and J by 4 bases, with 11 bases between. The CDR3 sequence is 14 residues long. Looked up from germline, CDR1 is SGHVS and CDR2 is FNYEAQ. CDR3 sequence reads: CASSLFGSRETQYF. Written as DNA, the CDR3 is TGTGCCAGCAGCTTATTCGGGTCACGAGAGACCCAGTACTTC.

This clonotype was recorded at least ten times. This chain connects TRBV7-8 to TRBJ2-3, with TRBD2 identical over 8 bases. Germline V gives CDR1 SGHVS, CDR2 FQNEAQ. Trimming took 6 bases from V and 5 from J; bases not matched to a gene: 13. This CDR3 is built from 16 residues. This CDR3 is CASSQPVLAGQDTQYF. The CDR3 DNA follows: TGTGCCAGCAGTCAACCCGTTCTAGCGGGTCAAGATACGCAGTATTTT.